These 9 T cell receptor beta chains were all obtained from the same sample, sequenced in a study of T-cell reconstitution after alpha-beta-depleted transplantation in children. The TCRbeta library incorporated unique molecular identifiers. TCRdb independently ran MiXCR on the PCR reads; one entry per CDR3 protein. The sample yields approximately 200,000 distinct CDR3 sequences, about 14% seen once. The sample consisted of PBMCs from the stem cell graft donor, taken from the stem cell graft. These receptors were obtained from a human donor who donated a stem cell graft to a child with acute lymphoblastic leukemia.

This clonotype appeared many times. The rearrangement links TRBV4-1 to TRBJ2-1; D ambiguous. Germline lookup yields CDR1 MGHRA and CDR2 YSYEKL. The CDR3 runs to 15 residues. V lost 1 base to trimming and J lost 6 bases, with 13 bases between them. The CDR3 loop is CASSQVLRTANEQFF. Written as DNA, the CDR3 is TGCGCCAGCAGCCAAGTGCTTAGGACCGCCAATGAGCAGTTCTTC.

This clonotype has only a few counts. The rearrangement uses TRBV12-3 or TRBV12-4 and TRBJ1-1; TRBD1 agrees at 7 bases. V was pared by 7 bases and J by 3 bases, with 8 bases of the junction left unmatched. CDR3 length: 14 amino acids. The CDR3 reads CASTGTAHYTEAFF. Written as DNA, the CDR3 is TGTGCCAGCACCGGGACAGCGCATTACACTGAAGCTTTCTTT.

This clonotype was recorded at least ten times. This rearrangement joins TRBV5-1 to TRBJ2-1; D is possibly TRBD2 (6 bases). Germline loops: CDR1 SGHRS, CDR2 YFSETQ. V gave up 3 bases and J gave up 4 bases, with 11 bases separating them. This CDR3 region has 14 residues. This chain's CDR3 is CASSSGGVYNEQFF. The CDR3, as DNA: TGCGCCAGCAGCTCAGGAGGGGTTTACAATGAGCAGTTCTTC.

This clonotype was counted at least ten times. The chain has TRBV5-1 and TRBJ2-7; D remains unclear. This CDR3 contains 15 residues. V lost 4 bases and J 0 bases, leaving 14 bases between the germline ends. In germline, CDR1 is SGHRS, CDR2 YFSETQ. The CDR3 reads CASSDRGEHSYEQYF. The CDR3 DNA reads as TGCGCCAGCAGCGACCGCGGTGAACACTCCTACGAGCAGTACTTC.

The sample holds one count of this clonotype. The genes are TRBV20-1 and TRBJ2-7; 12 bases fit TRBD2. CDR1 and CDR2 from the germline V gene are DFQATT and SNEGSKA (reference sequence). V lost 5 bases and J lost 2; bases outside the gene matches: 7. This CDR3 is built from 15 residues. The CDR3 region has the DNA TGCAGTGCTCGAACTAGCGGGAGGATCCCCTACGAGCAGTACTTC. Residues: CSARTSGRIPYEQYF.

This clonotype was counted ten times or more. The chain joins TRBV5-1 to TRBJ2-5, with D tentatively TRBD1 (5 bases). This CDR3 spans 13 amino acids. Germline lookup yields CDR1 SGHRS and CDR2 YFSETQ. V was cut by 7 bases and J by 4 bases, with 14 bases left in between. CDR3 sequence: CASQQGYRETQYF. The CDR3 DNA is TGCGCCAGCCAGCAGGGATATCGAGAGACCCAGTACTTC.

At least ten counts were recorded for this clonotype. This chain joins TRBV5-1 and TRBJ2-3; D not certain. The V gene lost 4 bases and the J gene lost 1 base, with 10 bases spanning the gap. The CDR3 consists of 14 residues. CDR1 and CDR2 (germline): SGHRS, YFSETQ. Written as DNA, the CDR3 is TGCGCCAGCAGCGGTTCTCGGGGCACAGATACGCAGTATTTT. As protein: CASSGSRGTDTQYF. The entire variable domain, with the rest obtained from reference TRBV5-1 and TRBJ2-3, is as follows: KAGVTQTPRYLIKTRGQQVTLSCSPISGHRSVSWYQQTPGQGLQFLFEYFSETQRNKGNFPGRFSGRQFSNSRSEMNVSTLELGDSALYLCASSGSRGTDTQYFGPGTRLTVL.

Details on this clonotype: It may be a read error: a sequence one base away is much more abundant. V is TRBV10-3 and J is TRBJ2-7; 10 bases are a match to TRBD1. This CDR3 comprises 15 residues. Losses at the gene ends were 4 bases for V and 5 bases for J; bases not matched to a gene: 8. CDR1 and CDR2 (germline): ENHRY, SYGVKD. CDR3 sequence (DNA): TGTGCCATCAGTGTCAACTGGGACAGGGGTCACGAGCAGTACTTC. Its translation: CAISVNWDRGHEQYF.

In this sample, this clonotype turned up many times. The J gene is TRBJ2-1, the V gene TRBV7-8; a possible D gene is TRBD2 (5 bases). Germline V gene data show CDR1 as SGHVS and CDR2 as FQNEAQ. The V end lost 1 base, the J end lost 1 base, and 17 bases lay between the germline ends. CDR3 size: 18 residues. In DNA form, the CDR3 reads TGTGCCAGCAGCTTAGTCTCGCGCCTAGCAATTTCCTACAATGAGCAGTTCTTC. Translating gives CASSLVSRLAISYNEQFF. Variable domain in full (rest from reference TRBV7-8 and TRBJ2-1): GAGVSQSPRYKVAKRGQDVALRCDPISGHVSLFWYQQALGQGPEFLTYFQNEAQLDKSGLPSDRFFAERPEGSVSTLKIQRTQQEDSAVYLCASSLVSRLAISYNEQFFGPGTRLTVL.